The sequence of this TCR beta chain was determined in a study of shared clonotypes between healthy human individuals. General study results and limits: An expected dependence of interdonor clonotype sharing on sequencing depth was noted.

The assay ran at deep level. Method: immunoSEQ multiplex PCR; TCRdb's copy keeps in-frame clones and lacks some. The sample records over a million clones, more than 75% being singletons. V was trimmed by 0 bases and J by 4 bases, leaving 13 bases between them. The CDR3 runs 16 residues. Germline loops: CDR1 LGHNA, CDR2 YNFKEQ. This clone was seen a handful of times. Its antigen remains unidentified. This sequence was found in a man between 18 and 35 years old in good health. Some clones in this sample may be carry-over from other donors' samples. Sequenced material: memory CD4+ T cells from PBMCs. Subset noted: CD45RA-negative fraction. The chain combines TRBV4-2 with TRBJ2-1; no definite D call. CDR3 protein: CASSQDQASLYNEQFF. CDR3 in DNA: TGTGCCAGCAGCCAAGATCAGGCTAGTCTGTACAATGAGCAGTTCTTC.